These 28 T cell receptor beta chains came from one sample sequenced in a study of T cells in localized non-small cell lung cancer. Using immunoSEQ multiplex PCR, the repertoire was profiled, and TCRdb retains in-frame clones only, with some absent. Here the sample spans around 9,000 clones, 92% being singletons. The material sequenced was peripheral blood, taken before any cancer treatment. The origin of the receptors is a woman aged 40-75 years with stage I squamous cell lung carcinoma.

The V call is TRBV20-1, the J call TRBJ2-1; no definite D call. V shed 5 bases and J shed 8 bases, with 10 bases lying between them. CDR1 and CDR2 (germline): DFQATT, SNEGSKA (reference sequence). There are 11 residues in the CDR3. CDR3 region: CSAGPRDEQFF. The DNA for the CDR3 is TGCAGTGCTGGACCTAGGGATGAGCAGTTCTTC.

This clone has a single count. The chain employs TRBV29-1 and TRBJ1-1; D call uncertain. The V gene lost 3 bases and the J gene lost 9 bases, with 11 bases spanning the gap. CDR1 is SQVTM, CDR2 ANQGSEA, per germline. The CDR3 runs to 11 residues. The CDR3 DNA follows: TGCAGCGTTGAGGTAGGGCAGCAAGCTTTCTTT. Protein: CSVEVGQQAFF.

This sequence joins TRBV5-1 and TRBJ2-1; no reliable D call. The CDR3 runs to 13 residues. Germline V CDR1 and CDR2: SGHRS, YFSETQ. Trimming shortened V by 0 bases and J by 1 base, and 2 bases separated the two germline ends. The CDR3 DNA is TGCGCCAGCAGCTTGGTATCCTACAATGAGCAGTTCTTC. Its protein is CASSLVSYNEQFF.

The CDR3 DNA follows: TGTGCCAGCAGCTCGGGAGGTGAAAAACAGTACTTC. It specifies CASSSGGEKQYF. This chain links TRBV27 with TRBJ2-7; 7 positions agree with TRBD2. Germline CDR1 MNHEY, CDR2 SMNVEV (reference sequence). Trimming took 6 bases from V and 10 from J; bases not matched to a gene: 9. The CDR3 is 12 amino acids.

The chain employs TRBV5-4 and TRBJ1-6, with 8 bases fitting TRBD1. Trimming cost V 3 bases and J 15 bases; bases outside gene matches: 11. CDR3 length equals 14 residues. CDR1 is SGHNT and CDR2 is YYREEE in the germline V gene (reference sequence). Here the CDR3 reads CASSSMDRVHLLHF. The CDR3 DNA follows: TGTGCCAGCAGCTCGATGGACAGGGTGCATCTCCTCCACTTT.

V is TRBV7-9 and J is TRBJ1-2, with a weak D call TRBD1 (5 bases). Germline-derived CDR1 and CDR2 are SEHNR and FQNEAQ (reference sequence). V gave up 8 bases and J gave up 8 bases, with 12 bases separating them. The CDR3 spans 11 residues. The CDR3 DNA reads as TGTGCCAGCTGGCGGGCAGGGGGCTACACCTTC. This codes for CASWRAGGYTF.

The gene calls are TRBV6-5 and TRBJ2-3, with D possibly TRBD2 on 5 matching bases. The CDR3 is 14 amino acids. Germline CDR1 reads MNHEY; CDR2 reads SVGAGI. Deletions cut 4 bases from V and 5 bases from J, with 13 bases between. The CDR3 nucleotides are TGTGCCAGCAGTTTCGGGGTGGCGGGAGATACGCAGTATTTT. It codes for CASSFGVAGDTQYF.

This clone was observed once. The J gene is TRBJ1-2, the V gene TRBV18; TRBD1 is a possible D gene (5 bases). V lost 2 bases and J 3 bases, leaving 13 bases between the germline ends. Germline V gives CDR1 KGHSH, CDR2 LQKENI. The length of the CDR3 is 15 residues. The CDR3 protein is CASSPARGVDYGYTF. The CDR3 DNA reads TGTGCCAGCTCACCAGCGAGGGGCGTCGACTATGGCTACACCTTC.

This clone came up a few times. This chain joins TRBV2 and TRBJ2-7; D might be TRBD1 (6 bases). Per the germline V gene, CDR1 is SNHLY and CDR2 is FYNNEI. With 3 bases removed from V and 3 bases from J, the gap between germline ends came to 18 bases. This CDR3 has 16 residues. This chain's CDR3 is CASSETAGAILYEQYF. The CDR3 DNA sequence: TGTGCCAGCAGTGAGACGGCAGGGGCAATCCTCTACGAGCAGTACTTC.

The chain recombines TRBV5-1 with TRBJ2-3, with D maybe TRBD2 (6 bases). V was cut by 7 bases and J by 2 bases, with 11 bases left in between. This CDR3 contains 13 residues. Per germline, CDR1 SGHRS and CDR2 YFSETQ. Here the CDR3 DNA reads TGCGCCAGCCGGCGGGAACCCACAGATACGCAGTATTTT. Translated: CASRREPTDTQYF.

The chain carries TRBV18 and TRBJ1-3; D ambiguous. V was cut by 2 bases and J by 4 bases, with 18 bases left in between. This CDR3 spans 17 amino acids. Germline lookup yields CDR1 KGHSH and CDR2 LQKENI. The CDR3 DNA sequence: TGTGCCAGCTCACCAAGCACGCCTTGGACGAACGGAAACACCATATATTTT. This encodes CASSPSTPWTNGNTIYF.

This clone was seen just once. V usage is TRBV6-1 and J usage is TRBJ2-5; TRBD1 matches at 7 bases. After removal of 6 bases from V and 1 base from J, the junction contained 8 bases not matched to a gene. Germline V CDR1 and CDR2: MNHNS, SASEGT. The length of the CDR3 is 15 residues. CDR3: CASRTGMGVQETQYF. In nucleotides, the CDR3 is TGTGCCAGCAGGACAGGGATGGGGGTCCAAGAGACCCAGTACTTC.

This clone was seen just once. The gene calls are TRBV7-2 and TRBJ2-5, with 10 bases lining up with TRBD2. Per germline, CDR1 SGHTA and CDR2 FQGNSA. Unmatched junction bases numbered 8, after V lost 3 bases and J lost 4 bases. The CDR3 length is 16 residues. DNA for the CDR3: TGTGCCAGCAGCTTTTTAGCGGGGGGAGGGTCAGAGACCCAGTACTTC. Its protein product is CASSFLAGGGSETQYF.

The chain links TRBV10-3 to TRBJ2-6; 7 bases are shared with TRBD2. V was pared by 10 bases and J by 0 bases, with 15 bases of the junction left unmatched. Germline CDR1 reads ENHRY; CDR2 reads SYGVKD. The CDR3 is 18 amino acids. The CDR3 is CATGGKDGQGSGANVLTF. The DNA for the CDR3 is TGTGCCACGGGGGGAAAAGATGGGCAGGGCTCTGGGGCCAACGTCCTGACTTTC.

V usage is TRBV30 and J usage is TRBJ1-4; D gene uncertain. Germline-derived CDR1 and CDR2 are GTSNPN and SVGIG (reference sequence). The V gene lost 0 bases and the J gene lost 7 bases, with 9 bases spanning the gap. This CDR3 has 13 residues. CDR3 sequence (DNA): TGTGCCTGGAGTGTACAAGGCCCTGAAAAACTGTTTTTT. Protein: CAWSVQGPEKLFF. Full variable domain (remainder filled in from reference TRBV30 and TRBJ1-4): SQTIHQWPATLVQPVGSPLSLECTVEGTSNPNLYWYRQAAGRGLQLLFYSVGIGQISSEVPQNLSASRPQDRQFILSSKKLLLSDSGFYLCAWSVQGPEKLFFGSGTQLSVL.

The V call is TRBV2, the J call TRBJ1-2, with 8 bases matching TRBD1. V shed 1 base and J 8 bases; nucleotides not matched to a gene: 6. The germline CDR1 and CDR2 sequences are SNHLY and FYNNEI. This CDR3 has 14 amino acids. In DNA form, the CDR3 reads TGTGCCAGCAGTGAAGAACAGGGGGGGGAAGGCTACACCTTC. Protein product: CASSEEQGGEGYTF. The entire variable domain, with the rest obtained from reference TRBV2 and TRBJ1-2, is as follows: EPEVTQTPSHQVTQMGQEVILRCVPISNHLYFYWYRQILGQKVEFLVSFYNNEISEKSEIFDDQFSVERPDGSNFTLKIRSTKLEDSAMYFCASSEEQGGEGYTFGSGTRLTVV.

This chain uses TRBV7-9 with TRBJ1-2; D not certain. CDR3 length: 12 residues. CDR1 is SEHNR and CDR2 is FQNEAQ in the germline V gene (reference sequence). V dropped 1 base and J dropped 9 bases, with 9 bases sitting between them. Written as DNA, the CDR3 is TGTGCCAGCAGCTTAGTCTTGGATCGCTACACCTTC. It codes for CASSLVLDRYTF.

Worth noting for this clone: Other DNA sequences of this sample code for an identical CDR3. This chain connects TRBV7-3 to TRBJ2-1; D is unresolved. This CDR3 contains 11 residues. Germline CDR1 and CDR2: SGHTA and FQGTGA. The V end lost 5 bases, the J end lost 6 bases, and 5 bases lay between the germline ends. The DNA for the CDR3 is TGTGCCAGCAGCCTCACCAATGAGCAGTTCTTC. Translating gives CASSLTNEQFF. The full variable domain, rest sourced from reference TRBV7-3 and TRBJ2-1, is GAGVSQTPSNKVTEKGKYVELRCDPISGHTALYWYRQSLGQGPEFLIYFQGTGAADDSGLPNDRFFAVRPEGSVSTLKIQRTERGDSAVYLCASSLTNEQFFGPGTRLTVL.

The chain is built from TRBV9 and TRBJ1-4; D unclear. V was cut by 0 bases and J by 7 bases, with 16 bases left in between. The CDR3 totals 16 residues. From germline, CDR1 is SGDLS and CDR2 YYNGEE. CDR3 DNA sequence: TGTGCCAGCAGCGTAGGGGCAGAGGGAGGTGGTGAAAAACTGTTTTTT. Amino acid sequence: CASSVGAEGGGEKLFF. Supplemented by reference TRBV9 and TRBJ1-4, the full variable domain reads DSGVTQTPKHLITATGQRVTLRCSPRSGDLSVYWYQQSLDQGLQFLIQYYNGEERAKGNILERFSAQQFPDLHSELNLSSLELGDSALYFCASSVGAEGGGEKLFFGSGTQLSVL.

This rearrangement joins TRBV14 to TRBJ2-1; 13 bases line up with TRBD2. The CDR3 consists of 16 residues. Germline-derived CDR1 and CDR2 are SGHDN and FVKESK. V shed 5 bases and J 2 bases; nucleotides not matched to a gene: 3. The CDR3 DNA reads TGTGCCAGCAGCGAACTAGCGGGGGGGCCCTACAATGAGCAGTTCTTC. Its translation: CASSELAGGPYNEQFF.

The chain is built from TRBV5-1 and TRBJ2-3; 12 nucleotides align to TRBD2. The CDR3 totals 16 residues. Unmatched junction bases numbered 5, after V lost 6 bases and J lost 0 bases. Germline V lookup: CDR1 SGHRS, CDR2 YFSETQ. CDR3 in DNA: TGCGCCAGCACCCTTGGGACTAGCGGGAGCACAGATACGCAGTATTTT. It is translated as CASTLGTSGSTDTQYF.

This sequence joins TRBV11-3 and TRBJ2-7; D is undetermined. V dropped 0 bases and J dropped 6 bases, with 9 bases sitting between them. CDR3 length: 13 amino acids. The germline CDR1 and CDR2 sequences are SGHNT and YENEEA. CDR3 amino acids: CASSLESVIEQYF. The CDR3 nucleotides are TGTGCCAGCAGCTTAGAATCGGTTATCGAGCAGTACTTC.

This clone was recorded once. J is TRBJ1-1 and V is TRBV4-1, with D uncertain. Trimming pared 0 bases from V and 4 bases from J, leaving 12 bases between. The CDR3 spans 15 residues. Germline values: CDR1 MGHRA, CDR2 YSYEKL. CDR3 sequence (DNA): TGCGCCAGCAGCCAAGAAGTCAGGTCTTTCACTGAAGCTTTCTTT. Encoded protein: CASSQEVRSFTEAFF.

The chain employs TRBV29-1 and TRBJ2-7; no clear D. V dropped 4 bases and J dropped 3 bases, with 7 bases sitting between them. Germline CDR1 is SQVTM and CDR2 is ANQGSEA. This CDR3 has 11 residues. CDR3 in amino acids: CSVVSGYEQYF. CDR3 DNA sequence: TGCAGCGTTGTCTCGGGCTACGAGCAGTACTTC.

The gene calls are TRBV7-3 and TRBJ1-1; no definite D call. The CDR3 has 13 amino acids. V lost 4 bases, J lost 4 bases, and 10 bases lay in between. CDR1 and CDR2 from the germline V gene are SGHTA and FQGTGA. CDR3 bases: TGTGCCAGCAGCTCGGGAGAGGTCACTGAAGCTTTCTTT. It specifies CASSSGEVTEAFF.

The chain links TRBV27 to TRBJ2-2; 9 bases are a match to TRBD2. This CDR3 region has 16 residues. V trimming: 6 bases; J trimming: 3 bases; junction bases outside the gene matches: 8. Germline values: CDR1 MNHEY, CDR2 SMNVEV (reference sequence). CDR3 sequence (DNA): TGTGCCAGCAGGATAAGCGGGGGGCGGGACACCGGGGAGCTGTTTTTT. Translating it yields CASRISGGRDTGELFF.

This chain joins TRBV7-2 and TRBJ2-3; D is possibly TRBD2 (6 bases). CDR3 length: 17 residues. The germline V gene encodes CDR1 SGHTA and CDR2 FQGNSA. The V gene lost 5 bases and the J gene lost 8 bases, with 26 bases spanning the gap. The CDR3 DNA sequence: TGTGCCAGCAGCCTAAATCCCCGATTTGCGGGGAGTAGTACGCAGTATTTT. It encodes CASSLNPRFAGSSTQYF.

The chain recombines TRBV15 with TRBJ1-6, with D possibly being TRBD1 (5 bases). From germline, CDR1 is LNHNV and CDR2 YYDKDF (reference sequence). Trimming cost V 6 bases and J 7 bases, with 13 bases left between them. The CDR3 length is 14 residues. The CDR3 spells CATRSGTLNSPLHF. The CDR3, as DNA: TGTGCCACCAGGTCGGGGACGCTGAATTCACCCCTCCACTTT.